Only one count was recorded for the clone carrying this TCR beta chain. These data belong to a study of blood T cell repertoires in COVID-19. Produced via immunoSEQ multiplex PCR; TCRdb's table is partial and in-frame only. The repertoire consists of approximately 66,000 clones, with roughly 90% occurring once and the leading ten covering roughly a fifth. CDR1 SGDLS and CDR2 YYNGEE come from the germline V gene. Trimming cost V 3 bases and J 7 bases; bases outside gene matches: 6. CDR3 length: 13 amino acids. This clonotype was obtained from a woman aged 50 to 60 with active or convalescent COVID-19. Sequenced material: peripheral blood. The chain employs TRBV9 and TRBJ1-2, with 7 bases identical to TRBD1. The CDR3 DNA is TGTGCCAGCAGCGACTCAGGGGGAGGTGGCTACACCTTC. Translating gives CASSDSGGGGYTF.